The clone carrying this T cell receptor beta chain was counted a few times. What it binds is not known. A single heparinised blood sample, averaging approximately 116 mL, was obtained per donor. Sequencing targeted expressed TCRB transcripts, as all isolated RNA had been reverse transcribed. Using immunoSEQ multiplex PCR, the repertoire was profiled, and TCRdb retains in-frame clones only, with some absent. The profile shows roughly 230,000 clones, under 13% of them singletons. The sample comes from a study of beta chain features in type 1 diabetes. Trimming pared 4 bases from V and 7 bases from J, leaving 22 bases between. The CDR3 is 16 residues long. The V gene's germline CDR1 is SGDLS and CDR2 YYNGEE. Study-wide results and caveats: Researchers report that Type 1 diabetes patients had moderately but significantly shorter TCRB CDR3s across all four CD4+ subsets.

The specimen was naive CD4+ T cells from blood. The genes are TRBV9 and TRBJ2-3; perhaps TRBD1 as D (5 bases). This TCR was sampled from a man younger than 40 with type 1 diabetes. The CDR3 nucleotides read TGTGCCAGCAGCCCTCCTGTGACTGGGGCAGGAAATACGCAGTATTTT. This sequence encodes CASSPPVTGAGNTQYF.